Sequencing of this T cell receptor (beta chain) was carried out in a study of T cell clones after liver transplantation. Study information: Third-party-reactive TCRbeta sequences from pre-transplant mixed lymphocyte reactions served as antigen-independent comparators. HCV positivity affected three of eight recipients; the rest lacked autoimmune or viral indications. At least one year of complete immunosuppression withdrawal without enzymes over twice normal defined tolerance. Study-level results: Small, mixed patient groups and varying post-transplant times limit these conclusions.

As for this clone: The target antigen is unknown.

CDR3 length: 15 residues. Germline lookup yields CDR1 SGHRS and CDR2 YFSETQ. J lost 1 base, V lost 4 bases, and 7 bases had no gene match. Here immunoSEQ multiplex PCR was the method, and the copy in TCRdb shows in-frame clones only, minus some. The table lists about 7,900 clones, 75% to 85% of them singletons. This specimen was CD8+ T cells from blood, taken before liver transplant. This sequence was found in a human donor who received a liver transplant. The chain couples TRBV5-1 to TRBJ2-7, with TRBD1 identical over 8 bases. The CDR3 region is CASSKDREGSYEQYF. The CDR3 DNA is TGCGCCAGCAGCAAGGACAGGGAAGGATCCTACGAGCAGTACTTC.